One and the same sample provided the 5 T cell receptor beta chains below, sequenced in a study of blood T cell repertoires in COVID-19. Using immunoSEQ multiplex PCR, the repertoire was profiled, and TCRdb retains in-frame clones only, with some absent. The sample contains about 200,000 clones, around nine tenths of which appear only once. The sample taken for sequencing was peripheral blood. All receptors derive from a man in his fifties or sixties who had recovered from COVID-19.

The chain carries TRBV5-1 and TRBJ2-1, with 11 bases aligning to TRBD2. Germline-derived CDR1 and CDR2 are SGHRS and YFSETQ. Trimming removed 0 bases from V and 8 bases from J; junction bases left unmatched: 7. CDR3 length: 16 amino acids. In DNA, the CDR3 is TGCGCCAGCAGCTTGGGAGCTAGCGGGGGGTTGGATGAGCAGTTCTTC. Its protein product is CASSLGASGGLDEQFF.

V gene TRBV10-3 combines with J gene TRBJ1-2; the D is unclear. CDR1 and CDR2 (germline): ENHRY, SYGVKD. This CDR3 spans 15 amino acids. The ends were cut back, 3 bases at V and 3 bases at J, with 14 bases in the middle. The CDR3 sequence is CAISDGTRLDYGYTF. In DNA form, the CDR3 reads TGTGCCATCAGTGACGGTACCCGTCTAGACTATGGCTACACCTTC.

The V call is TRBV24-1, the J call TRBJ2-5, with 9 positions matching TRBD2. V gave up 3 bases and J gave up 2 bases; unmatched junction bases: 6. CDR1 KGHDR and CDR2 SFDVKD come from the germline V gene. The CDR3 runs to 16 residues. The CDR3 sequence: CATSDPSGNTQETQYF. The CDR3 coding sequence is TGTGCCACCAGTGATCCTAGCGGGAATACTCAAGAGACCCAGTACTTC.

The chain combines TRBV16 with TRBJ1-1; weak D call: TRBD1 (5 bases). Germline V gene data show CDR1 as KGHSY and CDR2 as FQNENV. The CDR3 spans 14 residues. V lost 0 bases to trimming and J lost 5 bases, with 10 bases between them. The CDR3 sequence: CASSQSGEGTEAFF. DNA of the CDR3: TGTGCCAGCAGCCAATCGGGGGAGGGAACTGAAGCTTTCTTT.

This chain joins TRBV18 and TRBJ2-7; TRBD2 might be the D (6 bases). V gave up 3 bases and J gave up 6 bases, with 12 bases separating them. The CDR3 totals 13 residues. Germline-derived CDR1 and CDR2 are KGHSH and LQKENI. The CDR3 sequence is CASSPEGKGEQYF. Here the CDR3 DNA reads TGTGCCAGCTCACCGGAGGGAAAGGGCGAGCAGTACTTC.